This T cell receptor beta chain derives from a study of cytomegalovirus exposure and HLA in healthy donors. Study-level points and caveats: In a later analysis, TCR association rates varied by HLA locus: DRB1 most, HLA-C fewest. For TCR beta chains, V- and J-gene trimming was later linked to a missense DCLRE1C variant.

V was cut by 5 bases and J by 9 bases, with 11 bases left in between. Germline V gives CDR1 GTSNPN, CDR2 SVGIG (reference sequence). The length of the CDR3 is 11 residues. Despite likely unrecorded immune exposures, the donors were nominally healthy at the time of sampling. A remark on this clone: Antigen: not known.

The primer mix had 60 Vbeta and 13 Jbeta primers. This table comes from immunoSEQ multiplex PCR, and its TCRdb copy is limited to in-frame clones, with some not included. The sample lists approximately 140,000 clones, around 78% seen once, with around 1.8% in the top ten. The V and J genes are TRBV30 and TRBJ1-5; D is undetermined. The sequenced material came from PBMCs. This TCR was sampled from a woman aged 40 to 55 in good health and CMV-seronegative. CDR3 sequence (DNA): TGTGCCTGGGAGGGTGGCGGGCCCCAGCATTTT. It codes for CAWEGGGPQHF.